A selection of T cell receptor beta chains follows, all from one sample in a study of blood T cell repertoires in COVID-19. TCRdb keeps only in-frame clones here, not all; method: immunoSEQ multiplex PCR. This sample carries around 260,000 clones, approximately 88% of them seen once, and the ten largest clones take roughly 10%. Sequencing input: peripheral blood. The receptors were sampled from a woman aged 70-85 years with COVID-19, enrolled during active disease. The CDR3 runs from the conserved cysteine through the conserved F or W. The D gene is left open where the match is weak. Expanded clones get a size class; other rows say once, few or many, or leave the size out.

.	TRBV4-2	TRBD1	TRBJ2-2	TGTGCCAGCAGCTTAGGGGGCAACACCGGGGAGCTGTTTTTT	CASSLGGNTGELFF
.	TRBV7-9	TRBD1	TRBJ2-1	TGTGCCAGCAGCTTTCACCGGGACAGGGATTTTGGTGAGCAGTTCTTC	CASSFHRDRDFGEQFF
.	TRBV12-3/TRBV12-4	.	TRBJ2-3	TGTGCCAGCACCCCGGGGGTAGATACGCAGTATTTT	CASTPGVDTQYF
.	TRBV14	TRBD1	TRBJ1-1	TGTGCCAGCAGCCCCAGCCGACAGGGGCGTTCAGCTTTCTTT	CASSPSRQGRSAFF
.	TRBV10-3	TRBD2	TRBJ2-1	TGTGCCATCTCGCGGGGACTAGAAGGGGATGAGCAGTTCTTC	CAISRGLEGDEQFF
.	TRBV10-3	TRBD1	TRBJ1-4	TGTGCCATCTCCGCGGGGCAGGGGGCGAGGTCTAATGAAAAACTGTTTTTT	CAISAGQGARSNEKLFF
.	TRBV3-1/TRBV3-2	TRBD2	TRBJ2-3	TGTGCCAGCAGCCGGGGACTAGCGGACACAGATACGCAGTATTTT	CASSRGLADTDTQYF
.	TRBV5-1	.	TRBJ1-1	TGCGCCAGCAGCTTGGCCGGGGGAAAAGGGACTGAAGCTTTCTTT	CASSLAGGKGTEAFF
.	TRBV6-5	TRBD1	TRBJ1-1	TGTGCCAGCAGTTACTCGACGTCCGAGGGGGCTAGGGGAGCTTTCTTT	CASSYSTSEGARGAFF
once	TRBV4-1	.	TRBJ1-4	TGCGCCAGCAGCACCCGACGGGAAAATGAAAAACTGTTTTTT	CASSTRRENEKLFF
.	TRBV15	TRBD1	TRBJ2-1	TGTGCCACCAGCACCCCGGACAGGAACAATGAGCAGTTCTTC	CATSTPDRNNEQFF
few	TRBV6-4	TRBD2	TRBJ2-1	TGTGCCAGCAGTCATAGCGGGAGGGCCGCGATAAATGAGCAGTTCTTC	CASSHSGRAAINEQFF
.	TRBV13	.	TRBJ1-1	TGTGCCAGCAGCTTAGGTCGACTAGCGAACACTGAAGCTTTCTTT	CASSLGRLANTEAFF
.	TRBV7-8	.	TRBJ1-5	TGTGCCAGCAGCCTCCCCAGCGGTCAGCCCCAGCATTTT	CASSLPSGQPQHF